This passage covers 26 T cell receptor beta chains from one sample sequenced in a study of CD8+CD57+ T cells in acquired aplastic anemia (dated by TCRdb to the late 2010s). Flow cytometry had shown CD8+CD57+ cell expansion in the patients selected for sequencing. Sequencing relied on an Illumina HiSeq 2000. Genomic DNA served as template for TCR beta VDJ combination and CDR3 sequence profiling. The public reads were reanalyzed by TCRdb: fastp trimming at Q25, MiXCR alignment, in-frame beta chains only. Identical CDR3 proteins give one entry, which carries the most common genes and DNA. This sample lists around 200,000 distinct CDR3 sequences; about 44% were detected once. The ten largest clonotypes hold 13% of the sample. The sequenced sample consisted of sorted CD4+, CD8+, or CD8+CD57+ T cells (not recorded which) from PBMCs. The receptor set was obtained from a human donor with aplastic anemia.

In its sample, this clonotype was seen many times. The J gene is TRBJ1-1, the V gene TRBV7-2; D not resolved. CDR1 and CDR2 (germline): SGHTA, FQGNSA. This CDR3 is 13 amino acids long. V was trimmed by 5 bases and J by 0 bases, leaving 7 bases between them. CDR3 coding DNA: TGTGCCAGCAGCGAACGCGTGAACACTGAAGCTTTCTTT. It encodes CASSERVNTEAFF.

The chain employs TRBV19 and TRBJ2-7; maybe TRBD1 (5 bases). The CDR3 loop spans 15 amino acids. The germline CDR1 and CDR2 sequences are LNHDA and SQIVND (reference sequence). V lost 0 bases to trimming and J lost 2 bases, with 11 bases between them. Here the CDR3 reads CASSIDVGAAYEQYF. In DNA form, the CDR3 reads TGTGCCAGTAGTATAGATGTTGGGGCAGCCTACGAGCAGTACTTC. The full variable domain, with the rest looked up from reference TRBV19 and TRBJ2-7, is DGGITQSPKYLFRKEGQNVTLSCEQNLNHDAMYWYRQDPGQGLRLIYYSQIVNDFQKGDIAEGYSVSREKKESFPLTVTSAQKNPTAFYLCASSIDVGAAYEQYFGPGTRLTVT.

Of note for this clonotype: A much bigger clone sits one base away, suggesting this may be a read error. This chain uses TRBV6-1 with TRBJ2-3; D assignment may be TRBD1 or TRBD2 (5 bases each). Trimming left V 7 bases short and J 5 bases short, with 13 bases between. The CDR3 consists of 13 residues. The germline gives CDR1 MNHNS, CDR2 SASEGT. The CDR3 protein is CASKPGAVDTQYF. For the CDR3, the DNA is TGTGCCAGCAAGCCCGGGGCTGTAGATACGCAGTATTTT.

V usage is TRBV19 and J usage is TRBJ2-3, with TRBD2 matching 7 bases. Germline V CDR1 and CDR2: LNHDA, SQIVND (reference sequence). The CDR3 spans 15 residues. The trim removed 6 bases at V and 1 base at J, leaving 7 bases unmatched. The CDR3: CASSLSLAGTDTQYF. The DNA of the CDR3 is TGTGCCAGTAGCCTGTCTCTAGCGGGCACAGATACGCAGTATTTT.

The rearrangement uses TRBV20-1 and TRBJ2-5; D is possibly TRBD1 (5 bases). The length of the CDR3 is 16 residues. Germline assignment: CDR1 DFQATT and CDR2 SNEGSKA (reference sequence). Trimming took off 4 bases at V and 5 bases at J, with 23 bases between the two ends. The CDR3 region is CSATETFGQGTETQYF. Written as DNA, the CDR3 is TGCAGTGCTACCGAGACTTTTGGCCAGGGAACGGAGACCCAGTACTTC.

This chain joins TRBV7-6 and TRBJ1-2; possibly TRBD1 for D (6 bases). V lost 1 base, J lost 3 bases, and 12 bases lay in between. This CDR3 has 15 residues. Germline V gene data show CDR1 as SGHVS and CDR2 as FNYEAQ. CDR3 sequence: CASSLEGGSYYGYTF. CDR3 sequence (DNA): TGTGCCAGCAGCTTAGAAGGGGGGAGCTACTATGGCTACACCTTC.

This clonotype is medium-sized in the sample. This chain links TRBV20-1 with TRBJ1-6; tentative D call: TRBD1 (5 bases). This CDR3 contains 16 residues. Germline V lookup: CDR1 DFQATT, CDR2 SNEGSKA (reference sequence). Trimming pared 1 base from V and 7 bases from J, leaving 17 bases between. CDR3 in DNA: TGCAGTGCTAGAGCCCCGGACATCGAAGGGAATTCACCCCTCCACTTT. Protein: CSARAPDIEGNSPLHF.

The J gene is TRBJ2-7, the V gene TRBV5-4; tentative D call: TRBD2 (5 bases). V shed 4 bases and J shed 2 bases, with 7 bases lying between them. Germline loops: CDR1 SGHNT, CDR2 YYREEE (reference sequence). CDR3 size: 12 residues. The chain's CDR3 is CASSEGTYEQYF. The CDR3 DNA sequence: TGTGCCAGCAGCGAGGGTACCTACGAGCAGTACTTC. The full variable domain, in which reference TRBV5-4 and TRBJ2-7 provide the parts outside the CDR3, is ETGVTQSPTHLIKTRGQQVTLRCSSQSGHNTVSWYQQALGQGPQFIFQYYREEENGRGNFPPRFSGLQFPNYSSELNVNALELDDSALYLCASSEGTYEQYFGPGTRLTVT.

This clonotype was observed a handful of times. The chain combines TRBV24-1 with TRBJ2-5; TRBD2 might be the D (7 bases). CDR1 and CDR2 from the germline V gene are KGHDR and SFDVKD. The V end was cut by 6 bases, the J end by 1 base, with 14 bases between. The CDR3 is 15 residues long. CDR3 coding DNA: TGTGCCACCAGTAGCCCCGCGGGGGCCCAAGAGACCCAGTACTTC. It yields the protein CATSSPAGAQETQYF.

This clonotype was seen just once. Written as DNA, the CDR3 is TGCGCCAGCAGTGACAGGGGGACAGGGGTCTATGGCTACACCTTC. Translation: CASSDRGTGVYGYTF. The J gene is TRBJ1-2, the V gene TRBV10-1, with 10 positions matching TRBD1. The CDR3 spans 15 residues. Trimming took 3 bases from V and 4 from J; bases not matched to a gene: 5. The V gene's germline CDR1 is WNHNN and CDR2 SYGVQD (reference sequence).

The rearrangement joins TRBV19 to TRBJ1-6; D is possibly TRBD1 (6 bases). This CDR3 has 12 amino acids. Trimming stripped 8 bases from V and 7 bases from J, with 9 bases between. The germline V gene has CDR1 LNHDA and CDR2 SQIVND (reference sequence). The CDR3 protein is CASRRGNSPLHF. The CDR3, as DNA: TGTGCCAGTCGCAGGGGCAATTCACCCCTCCACTTT.

The rearrangement uses TRBV9 and TRBJ1-5; 8 bases match TRBD1. CDR3 length: 13 amino acids. V was clipped by 3 bases and J by 4 bases; unmatched bases: 0. Germline CDR1 SGDLS, CDR2 YYNGEE. The chain's CDR3 is CASSGQGNQPQHF. As DNA, the CDR3 is TGTGCCAGCAGCGGACAGGGGAATCAGCCCCAGCATTTT.

V gene TRBV20-1 combines with J gene TRBJ2-1, with 8 bases identical to TRBD1. The length of the CDR3 is 12 residues. Germline-derived CDR1 and CDR2 are DFQATT and SNEGSKA (reference sequence). The V and J ends lost 3 bases and 10 bases, in that order; junction bases with no gene match: 5. CDR3 in DNA: TGCAGTGCTAGGACAGGGGCTCGAGAGCAGTTCTTC. Protein: CSARTGAREQFF.

V is TRBV7-2 and J is TRBJ1-1, with unresolved D. The CDR3 spans 13 residues. Trimming stripped 5 bases from V and 4 bases from J, with 11 bases between. The germline V gene has CDR1 SGHTA and CDR2 FQGNSA. DNA of the CDR3: TGTGCCAGCAGCCCACTACGAGTCACTGAAGCTTTCTTT. It codes for CASSPLRVTEAFF.

About this clonotype: This sequence may be a read error, since a much larger clone differs from it by one base. V usage is TRBV12-5 and J usage is TRBJ1-6, with unresolved D. The CDR3 contains 15 residues. Germline values: CDR1 LGHNT, CDR2 FRNRAP. The CDR3 nucleotides read TGTGCTAGTGGTTTCGGGGAAACTGGCAATTCACCCCCCCACTTT. Amino acids: CASGFGETGNSPPHF.

This chain connects TRBV20-1 to TRBJ2-7; perhaps TRBD2 as D (6 bases). Per the germline V gene, CDR1 is DFQATT and CDR2 is SNEGSKA (reference sequence). V gave up 3 bases and J gave up 3 bases, with 15 bases separating them. The length of the CDR3 is 14 residues. Written as DNA, the CDR3 is TGCAGTGCTAGTATTCCGGGGGTCATCTACGAGCAGTACTTC. This sequence encodes CSASIPGVIYEQYF.

This clonotype was detected a few times. The V gene is TRBV19, the J gene TRBJ1-1, with a weak D call TRBD1 (6 bases). This CDR3 has 12 amino acids. The V and J ends lost 5 bases and 7 bases respectively, with 11 bases between them. The germline gives CDR1 LNHDA, CDR2 SQIVND (reference sequence). The CDR3 region is CASSPTGNEAFF. In nucleotides, the CDR3 is TGTGCCAGTAGTCCCACAGGGAATGAAGCTTTCTTT.

This clonotype has just a few counts. V usage is TRBV2 and J usage is TRBJ2-7, with TRBD1 identical over 7 bases. The length of the CDR3 is 14 residues. Germline loops: CDR1 SNHLY, CDR2 FYNNEI. V lost 5 bases, J lost 0 bases, and 4 bases stayed unmatched. This chain's CDR3 is CASSSQGVSYEQYF. CDR3 nucleotide sequence: TGTGCCAGCAGTAGTCAGGGGGTCTCCTACGAGCAGTACTTC.

This clonotype was seen repeatedly, ten times or more. The chain has TRBV20-1 and TRBJ1-1; D may be TRBD1 (6 bases). V gave up 7 bases and J gave up 0 bases, with 12 bases separating them. The germline CDR1 and CDR2 sequences are DFQATT and SNEGSKA (reference sequence). CDR3 size: 13 residues. The CDR3 protein is CSEEGGMNTEAFF. The CDR3 coding sequence is TGCAGTGAAGAGGGGGGGATGAACACTGAAGCTTTCTTT.

Many counts were recorded for this clonotype. V is TRBV3-1 and J is TRBJ2-5, with 8 bases lining up with TRBD2. J was trimmed by 4 bases and V by 3 bases; bases with no gene match: 1. The germline CDR1 and CDR2 sequences are LGHDT and YNNKEL (reference sequence). The CDR3 sequence is 13 residues long. CDR3 loop: CASSQRGAETQYF. The CDR3 region has the DNA TGTGCCAGCAGCCAGCGGGGGGCAGAGACCCAGTACTTC.

The V gene is TRBV6-4, the J gene TRBJ2-5; 10 bases align to TRBD2. The J call could be wrong; TRBJ2-1 is a better fit for the DNA end. The CDR3 sequence is 14 residues long. Germline-derived CDR1 and CDR2 are MRHNA and SNTAGT. The CDR3 DNA sequence: TGTGCCAGCAGTGGAGCGGGGGGGTTCAATGAGCAGTTCTTC. Its translation: CASSGAGGFNEQFF.

This clonotype has more than one count but fewer than ten. The genes are TRBV2 and TRBJ2-7; 7 bases line up with TRBD1. V dropped 4 bases and J dropped 6; count of bases not matched to a gene: 3. The CDR3 spans 12 residues. Germline assignment: CDR1 SNHLY and CDR2 FYNNEI. CDR3: CASSGQGVEQYF. The CDR3 DNA reads as TGTGCCAGCAGTGGCCAGGGGGTCGAGCAGTACTTC.

The chain uses TRBV20-1 and TRBJ1-2; possibly TRBD1 for D (5 bases). The length of the CDR3 is 14 residues. Trimming removed 6 bases at V and 8 bases at J, with 22 bases between. Germline CDR1 and CDR2: DFQATT and SNEGSKA (reference sequence). This CDR3 is CSAPWWQGVGGYTF. The CDR3, as DNA: TGCAGTGCCCCCTGGTGGCAGGGAGTTGGCGGCTACACCTTC.

The chain recombines TRBV24-1 with TRBJ1-1; D not resolved. The CDR3 totals 11 residues. V lost 4 bases to trimming and J lost 6 bases, with 5 bases between them. Per the germline V gene, CDR1 is KGHDR and CDR2 is SFDVKD. The DNA for the CDR3 is TGTGCCACCAGTGAGATGCCTGAAGCTTTCTTT. It yields the protein CATSEMPEAFF.

The CDR3 DNA reads TGTGCCACCAGTTCCCCCACCCCGGGGGGCGAGCAGTTCTTC. Residues: CATSSPTPGGEQFF. This chain links TRBV24-1 with TRBJ2-1; D may be TRBD2 (7 bases). This CDR3 has 14 residues. The ends were cut back, 6 bases at V and 10 bases at J, with 18 bases in the middle. CDR1 KGHDR and CDR2 SFDVKD come from the germline V gene.

This clonotype has at least ten counts. The chain recombines TRBV7-8 with TRBJ1-1; D gene unclear. This CDR3 is built from 11 residues. Trimming took off 1 base at V and 5 bases at J, with 2 bases between the two ends. Germline loops: CDR1 SGHVS, CDR2 FQNEAQ. CDR3 coding DNA: TGTGCCAGCAGCTTAGAGACTGAAGCTTTCTTT. It codes for CASSLETEAFF. Complete variable domain (other parts from reference TRBV7-8 and TRBJ1-1): GAGVSQSPRYKVAKRGQDVALRCDPISGHVSLFWYQQALGQGPEFLTYFQNEAQLDKSGLPSDRFFAERPEGSVSTLKIQRTQQEDSAVYLCASSLETEAFFGQGTRLTVV.